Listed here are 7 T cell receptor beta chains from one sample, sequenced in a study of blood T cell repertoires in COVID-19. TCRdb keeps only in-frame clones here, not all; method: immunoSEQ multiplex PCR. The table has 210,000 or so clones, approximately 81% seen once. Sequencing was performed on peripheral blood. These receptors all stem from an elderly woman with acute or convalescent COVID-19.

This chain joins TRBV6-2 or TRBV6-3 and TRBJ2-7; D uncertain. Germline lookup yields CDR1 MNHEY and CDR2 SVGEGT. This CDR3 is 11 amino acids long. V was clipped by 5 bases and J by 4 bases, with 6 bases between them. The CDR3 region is CASSVLYEQYF. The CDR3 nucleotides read TGTGCCAGCAGTGTCCTGTACGAGCAGTACTTC.

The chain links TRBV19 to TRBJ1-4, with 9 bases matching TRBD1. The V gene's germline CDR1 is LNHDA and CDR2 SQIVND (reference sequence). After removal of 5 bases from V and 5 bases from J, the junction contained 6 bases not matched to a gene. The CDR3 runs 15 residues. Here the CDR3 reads CASSLRQGGNEKLFF. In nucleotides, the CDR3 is TGTGCCAGTAGTCTTCGACAGGGGGGAAATGAAAAACTGTTTTTT.

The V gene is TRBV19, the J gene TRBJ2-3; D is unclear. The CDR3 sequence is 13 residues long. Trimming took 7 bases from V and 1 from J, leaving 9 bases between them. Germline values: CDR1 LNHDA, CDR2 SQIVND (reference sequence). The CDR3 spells CASKPGGTDTQYF. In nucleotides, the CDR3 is TGTGCCAGTAAACCGGGTGGCACAGATACGCAGTATTTT.

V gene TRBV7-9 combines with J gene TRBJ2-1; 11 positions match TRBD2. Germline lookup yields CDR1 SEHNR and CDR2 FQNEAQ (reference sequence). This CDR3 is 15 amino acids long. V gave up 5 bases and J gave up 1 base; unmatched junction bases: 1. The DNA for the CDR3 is TGTGCCAGCAGCCGACTAGCGGGATCCTACAATGAGCAGTTCTTC. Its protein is CASSRLAGSYNEQFF.

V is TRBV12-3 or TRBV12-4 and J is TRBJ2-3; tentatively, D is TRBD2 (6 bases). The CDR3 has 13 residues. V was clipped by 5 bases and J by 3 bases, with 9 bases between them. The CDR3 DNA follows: TGTGCCAGCAGTGGACTACTGACAGATACGCAGTATTTT. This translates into CASSGLLTDTQYF.

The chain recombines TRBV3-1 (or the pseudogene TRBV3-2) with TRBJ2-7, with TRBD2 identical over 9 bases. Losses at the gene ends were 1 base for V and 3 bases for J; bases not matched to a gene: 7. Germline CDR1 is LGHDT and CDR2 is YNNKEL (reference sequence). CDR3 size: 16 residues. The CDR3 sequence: CASSQGPAGGVYEQYF. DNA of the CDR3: TGTGCCAGCAGCCAAGGACCAGCGGGAGGTGTCTACGAGCAGTACTTC.

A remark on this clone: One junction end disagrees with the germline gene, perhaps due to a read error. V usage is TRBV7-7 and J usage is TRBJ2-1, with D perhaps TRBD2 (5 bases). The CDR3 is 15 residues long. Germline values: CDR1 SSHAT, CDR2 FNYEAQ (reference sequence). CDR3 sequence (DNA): TGTGCTAGCAGCCTCGGGGTGGGTGGCGGCAATGAGCAGTTCTTC. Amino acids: CASSLGVGGGNEQFF.